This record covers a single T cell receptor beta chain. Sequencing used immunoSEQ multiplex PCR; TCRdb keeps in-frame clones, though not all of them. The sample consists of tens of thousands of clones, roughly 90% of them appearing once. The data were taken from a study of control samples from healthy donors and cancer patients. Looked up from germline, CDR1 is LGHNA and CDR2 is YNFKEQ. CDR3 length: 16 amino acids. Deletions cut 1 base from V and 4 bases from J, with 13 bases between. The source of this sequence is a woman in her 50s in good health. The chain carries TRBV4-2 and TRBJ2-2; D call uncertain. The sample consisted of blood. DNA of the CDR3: TGTGCCAGCAGCCAAGCAGCGTCCTTCGGCACCGGGGAGCTGTTTTTT. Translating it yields CASSQAASFGTGELFF.